This TCR beta chain was obtained from a study of shared clonotypes between healthy human individuals. As for this clone: At one of its ends the junction is not consistent with the germline gene, which may arise from a read error.

The germline gives CDR1 SSHAT, CDR2 FNYEAQ (reference sequence). The CDR3 contains 13 residues. Libraries were prepared by immunoSEQ multiplex PCR; TCRdb keeps only in-frame clonotypes and omits some of them. The sample contains 400,000 to 600,000 clones, around 79% of which appear only once. The sequence was obtained from a woman between 35 and 50 years old in good health. Some clones in this sample may be carry-over from other donors' samples. This chain uses TRBV7-7 with TRBJ2-2; D not resolved. Sequencing was carried out using PBMCs. The CDR3 DNA follows: TGTGCTAGCAGCTTCCGACTGGGCGGGGAGCTGTTTTTT. It codes for CASSFRLGGELFF. The full variable domain, its missing parts supplied by reference TRBV7-7 and TRBJ2-2, is GAGVSQSPRYKVTKRGQDVTLRCDPISSHATLYWYQQALGQGPEFLTYFNYEAQPDKSGLPSDRFSAERPEGSISTLTIQRTEQRDSAMYRCASSFRLGGELFFGEGSRLTVL.